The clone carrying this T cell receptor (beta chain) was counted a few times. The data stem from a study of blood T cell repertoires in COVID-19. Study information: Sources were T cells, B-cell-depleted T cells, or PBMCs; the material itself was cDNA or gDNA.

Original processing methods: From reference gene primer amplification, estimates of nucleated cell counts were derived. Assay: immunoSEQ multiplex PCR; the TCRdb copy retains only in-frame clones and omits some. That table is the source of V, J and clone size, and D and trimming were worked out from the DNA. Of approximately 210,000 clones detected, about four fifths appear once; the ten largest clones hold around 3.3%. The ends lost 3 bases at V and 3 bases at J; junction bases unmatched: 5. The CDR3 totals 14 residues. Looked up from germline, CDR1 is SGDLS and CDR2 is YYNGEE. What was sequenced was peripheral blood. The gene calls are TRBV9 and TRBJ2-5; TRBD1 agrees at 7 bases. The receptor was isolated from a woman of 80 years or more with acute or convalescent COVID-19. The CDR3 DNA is TGTGCCAGCAGCGCCAGACAGGGTAAAGAGACCCAGTACTTC. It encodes CASSARQGKETQYF. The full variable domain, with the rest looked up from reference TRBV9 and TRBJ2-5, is DSGVTQTPKHLITATGQRVTLRCSPRSGDLSVYWYQQSLDQGLQFLIQYYNGEERAKGNILERFSAQQFPDLHSELNLSSLELGDSALYFCASSARQGKETQYFGPGTRLLVL.